The subject of this entry is one T cell receptor (beta chain). This sample is drawn from a study of regulatory T cells in long-lasting Graves disease. Stated time point: newly diagnosed GD, antithyroid drugs for less than 3 months. Extracted RNA from PBMCs served as the source of the TCR library. This CDR3 has 15 residues. V was clipped by 0 bases and J by 8 bases, with 11 bases between them. From germline, CDR1 is LGHDT and CDR2 YNNKEL (reference sequence). Arm-PCR of CDR3 regions with iRepertoire HTBI primers generated TCR beta libraries. One entry per CDR3 protein, called by TCRdb with MiXCR from the multiplex PCR reads. This table holds fewer than 650,000 distinct CDR3 sequences, approximately 15% found once. This sample also appeared in a second study, on T cells in Graves' hyperthyroidism and ophthalmopathy. Turning to that study: Model-based prediction identified ophthalmopathy a median roughly six months prior to its onset.

The source of this sequence is a woman in her 30s with Graves disease. The material sequenced was peripheral blood mononuclear cells (PBMCs), taken at new diagnosis, from a patient treated with antithyroid drugs. The chain combines TRBV3-1 with TRBJ1-6; maybe TRBD1 (5 bases). The CDR3 coding sequence is TGTGCCAGCAGCCAAGAAGGGGTAGAGGATTCACCCCTCCACTTT. Residues: CASSQEGVEDSPLHF.